This paragraph covers one T cell receptor (beta chain) sequence. TCRdb reprocessed the RT-PCR reads with MiXCR, giving one entry per CDR3 protein. The sample yields hundreds of thousands of distinct CDR3 sequences, approximately 15% seen once. V was shortened by 6 bases and J by 8 bases, with 22 bases between the two germline ends. Germline V gene data show CDR1 as MNHNY and CDR2 as SVGAGI (reference sequence). The CDR3 length is 15 residues. This TCR came from a female donor in good health, serving as a healthy control. The material sequenced was memory CD4+ T cells from blood. The chain couples TRBV6-6 to TRBJ1-2; the D gene is possibly TRBD1 (5 bases). CDR3 bases: TGTGCCAGCAGGGGGGACGGGCGCAGTAAGGTGGGCTACACCTTC. It specifies CASRGDGRSKVGYTF.